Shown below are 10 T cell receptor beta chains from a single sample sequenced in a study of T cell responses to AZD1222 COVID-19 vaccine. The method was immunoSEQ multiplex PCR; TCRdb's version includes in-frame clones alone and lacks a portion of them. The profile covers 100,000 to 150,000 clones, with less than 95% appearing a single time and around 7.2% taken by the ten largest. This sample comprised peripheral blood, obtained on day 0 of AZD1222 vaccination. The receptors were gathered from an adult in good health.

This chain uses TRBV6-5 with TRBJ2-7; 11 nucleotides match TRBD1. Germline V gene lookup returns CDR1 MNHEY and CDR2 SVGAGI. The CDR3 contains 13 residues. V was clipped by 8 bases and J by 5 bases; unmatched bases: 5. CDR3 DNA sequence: TGTGCCAGCGACCCGGGACAGGGGGACGAGCAGTACTTC. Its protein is CASDPGQGDEQYF.

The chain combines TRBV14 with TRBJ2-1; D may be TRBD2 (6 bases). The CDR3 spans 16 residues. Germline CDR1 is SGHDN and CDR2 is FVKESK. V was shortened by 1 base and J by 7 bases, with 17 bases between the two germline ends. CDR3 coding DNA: TGTGCCAGCAGCCAAGGGAGGGTTCCTCGTGGGAATGAGCAGTTCTTC. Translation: CASSQGRVPRGNEQFF.

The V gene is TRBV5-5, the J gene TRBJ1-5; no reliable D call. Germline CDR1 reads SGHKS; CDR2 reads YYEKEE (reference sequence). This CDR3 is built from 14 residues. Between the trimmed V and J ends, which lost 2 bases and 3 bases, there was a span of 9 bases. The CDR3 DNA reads TGTGCCAGCAGCTTTGCTGGGGACAATCAGCCCCAGCATTTT. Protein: CASSFAGDNQPQHF.

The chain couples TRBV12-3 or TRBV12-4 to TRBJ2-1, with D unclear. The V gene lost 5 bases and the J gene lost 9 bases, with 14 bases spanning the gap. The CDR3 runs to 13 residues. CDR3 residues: CASSASPIPEQFF. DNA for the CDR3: TGTGCCAGCAGTGCCAGCCCAATCCCTGAGCAGTTCTTC.

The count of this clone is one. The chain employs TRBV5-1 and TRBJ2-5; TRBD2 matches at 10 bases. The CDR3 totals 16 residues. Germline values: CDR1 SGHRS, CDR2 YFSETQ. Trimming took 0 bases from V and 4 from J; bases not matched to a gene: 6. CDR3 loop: CASSLVASGSGETQYF. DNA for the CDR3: TGCGCCAGCAGCTTGGTGGCTAGCGGGAGTGGAGAGACCCAGTACTTC.

The CDR3 spells CASSSGQGASEAFF. The CDR3 nucleotides read TGTGCCAGCAGTTCGGGACAGGGGGCATCTGAAGCTTTCTTT. The rearrangement joins TRBV28 to TRBJ1-1, with TRBD1 matching over 12 bases. In germline, CDR1 is MDHEN, CDR2 SYDVKM. Trimming removed 4 bases from V and 6 bases from J; junction bases left unmatched: 3. The CDR3 runs 14 residues.

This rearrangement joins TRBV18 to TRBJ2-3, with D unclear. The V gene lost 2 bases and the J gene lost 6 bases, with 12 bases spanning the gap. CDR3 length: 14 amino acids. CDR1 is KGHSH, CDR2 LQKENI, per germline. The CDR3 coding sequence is TGTGCCAGCTCACCAGACACACCGCCGGATACGCAGTATTTT. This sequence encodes CASSPDTPPDTQYF.

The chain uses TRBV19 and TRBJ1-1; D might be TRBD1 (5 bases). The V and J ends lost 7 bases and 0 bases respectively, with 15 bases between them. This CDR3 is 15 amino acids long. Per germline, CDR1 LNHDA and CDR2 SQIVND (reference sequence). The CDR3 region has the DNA TGTGCCAGTAACCCGGGGGGTAGAATGAACACTGAAGCTTTCTTT. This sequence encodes CASNPGGRMNTEAFF. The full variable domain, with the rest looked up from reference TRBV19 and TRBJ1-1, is DGGITQSPKYLFRKEGQNVTLSCEQNLNHDAMYWYRQDPGQGLRLIYYSQIVNDFQKGDIAEGYSVSREKKESFPLTVTSAQKNPTAFYLCASNPGGRMNTEAFFGQGTRLTVV.

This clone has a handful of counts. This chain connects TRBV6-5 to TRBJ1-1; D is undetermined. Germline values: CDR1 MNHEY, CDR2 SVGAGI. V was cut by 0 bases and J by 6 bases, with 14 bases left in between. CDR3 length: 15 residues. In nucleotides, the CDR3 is TGTGCCAGCAGTTACTCGGAAGTTCTGACGGCTGAAGCTTTCTTT. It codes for CASSYSEVLTAEAFF.

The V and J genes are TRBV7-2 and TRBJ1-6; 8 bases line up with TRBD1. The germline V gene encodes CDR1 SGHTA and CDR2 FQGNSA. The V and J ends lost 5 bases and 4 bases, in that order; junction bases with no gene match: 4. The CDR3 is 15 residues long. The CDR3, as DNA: TGTGCCAGCAGCCCGGACAGGGCGTATAATTCACCCCTCCACTTT. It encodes CASSPDRAYNSPLHF.